This T cell receptor (beta chain) is drawn from a study of T cell changes during pregnancy in multiple sclerosis. Only in-frame clones appear in the TCRdb table, and some are missing; sequencing was by immunoSEQ multiplex PCR. The sample includes more than 55,000 clones, roughly 92% seen only once; the top ten take under 2%. The CDR3 length is 12 residues. Trimming removed 4 bases at V and 6 bases at J, with 6 bases between. Germline-derived CDR1 and CDR2 are MNHEY and SVGAGI. The sequencing used peripheral blood, collected in the first trimester of pregnancy. The source is a female donor in good health, enrolled as a control in a pregnancy study. The rearrangement uses TRBV6-5 and TRBJ1-4; D is undetermined. In DNA, the CDR3 is TGTGCCAGCAGTTCGGTCGATGAAAAACTGTTTTTT. Encoded protein: CASSSVDEKLFF.